Listed here are 28 T cell receptor beta chains from one sample, sequenced in a study of T cells after yellow fever vaccination (dated by TCRdb to between 2019 and 2020). Sample treatment or condition, as interpreted from the label and publication: live attenuated yellow fever vaccine strain. Libraries were prepared through 5' RACE. Sequencing was carried out with an Illumina NovaSeq 6000. TCRdb cleaned the public reads at Q25 with fastp, built clones with MiXCR and kept in-frame beta chains. Entries are consolidated by CDR3 protein sequence, retaining the most common genes and DNA. This sample gives 280,000 or so distinct CDR3 sequences in total; about 10% of them show up just once. The ten largest account for 3% to 4% of the sample. The sample in question was CD4+ T cells sorted from PBMCs, obtained 5 days after the yellow fever booster vaccination. These receptors came from a man aged 18-30 years who received the YFV17D yellow fever vaccine.

The chain links TRBV6-5 to TRBJ2-1, with 7 bases that match TRBD2. This CDR3 spans 11 amino acids. With 4 bases clipped from V and 10 bases from J, the junction kept 1 base outside the gene matches. Germline V CDR1 and CDR2: MNHEY, SVGAGI. As DNA, the CDR3 is TGTGCCAGCAGTTCGCGGGGGGAGCAGTTCTTC. It yields the protein CASSSRGEQFF.

There are a few counts of this clonotype. The chain links TRBV7-2 to TRBJ2-2; no firm D call. The CDR3 runs 16 residues. CDR1 is SGHTA and CDR2 is FQGNSA in the germline V gene. The V end lost 0 bases, the J end lost 1 base, and 9 bases lay between the germline ends. As DNA, the CDR3 is TGTGCCAGCAGCTTAGCGCATCTTGAGAACACCGGGGAGCTGTTTTTT. Translating gives CASSLAHLENTGELFF.

V gene TRBV7-2 combines with J gene TRBJ2-2; no firm D call. CDR3 length: 18 amino acids. CDR1 SGHTA and CDR2 FQGNSA come from the germline V gene. Trimming stripped 2 bases from V and 3 bases from J, with 19 bases between. Here the CDR3 reads CASSLFSVLGEYTGELFF. As DNA, the CDR3 is TGTGCCAGCAGCTTATTCAGCGTTCTTGGGGAATACACCGGGGAGCTGTTTTTT.

This clonotype was found many times. J is TRBJ1-1 and V is TRBV18, with D unclear. CDR1 is KGHSH, CDR2 LQKENI, per germline. This CDR3 has 14 residues. The V end was cut by 2 bases, the J end by 1 base, with 8 bases between. Here the CDR3 DNA reads TGTGCCAGCTCACCAACGGCGACGAACACTGAAGCTTTCTTT. This codes for CASSPTATNTEAFF. Supplemented by reference TRBV18 and TRBJ1-1, the full variable domain reads NAGVMQNPRHLVRRRGQEARLRCSPMKGHSHVYWYRQLPEEGLKFMVYLQKENIIDESGMPKERFSAEFPKEGPSILRIQQVVRGDSAAYFCASSPTATNTEAFFGQGTRLTVV.

This clonotype was detected a few times. The rearrangement joins TRBV28 to TRBJ2-5; TRBD2 agrees at 12 bases. CDR3 length: 17 amino acids. Germline-derived CDR1 and CDR2 are MDHEN and SYDVKM. V lost 6 bases, J lost 2 bases, and 10 bases stayed unmatched. The CDR3 reads CASRGGWTSGDQETQYF. CDR3 DNA sequence: TGTGCCAGCAGGGGGGGATGGACTAGCGGGGATCAAGAGACCCAGTACTTC.

This clonotype has only a few counts. The genes are TRBV5-1 and TRBJ1-4; maybe TRBD1 (5 bases). The CDR3 spans 14 residues. With 2 bases removed from V and 7 bases from J, the gap between germline ends came to 12 bases. Germline lookup yields CDR1 SGHRS and CDR2 YFSETQ. The CDR3 protein is CASSFRALGEKLFF. The CDR3 nucleotides are TGCGCCAGCAGCTTCAGGGCGCTCGGTGAAAAACTGTTTTTT. Supplemented by reference TRBV5-1 and TRBJ1-4, the full variable domain reads KAGVTQTPRYLIKTRGQQVTLSCSPISGHRSVSWYQQTPGQGLQFLFEYFSETQRNKGNFPGRFSGRQFSNSRSEMNVSTLELGDSALYLCASSFRALGEKLFFGSGTQLSVL.

The table lists this clonotype with a few counts. The V gene is TRBV20-1, the J gene TRBJ2-5; 8 bases are shared with TRBD2. Per the germline V gene, CDR1 is DFQATT and CDR2 is SNEGSKA (reference sequence). The CDR3 spans 13 residues. V dropped 6 bases and J dropped 2; count of bases not matched to a gene: 5. CDR3 amino acids: CSAAIAGQETQYF. DNA of the CDR3: TGCAGTGCGGCCATAGCGGGGCAAGAGACCCAGTACTTC.

The table lists this clonotype with a few counts. The chain has TRBV7-2 and TRBJ2-6; no firm D call. The ends were cut back, 2 bases at V and 4 bases at J, with 18 bases in the middle. CDR3 length equals 18 residues. Germline V gene data show CDR1 as SGHTA and CDR2 as FQGNSA. The CDR3 nucleotides are TGTGCCAGCAGCTTAAACAGTCTCCAAACGTCCGGGGCCAACGTCCTGACTTTC. This codes for CASSLNSLQTSGANVLTF.

Remarks on this clonotype: Given a much more abundant clone one base away, this may be a read error. The rearrangement links TRBV7-3 to TRBJ2-5; TRBD2 is a possible D gene (6 bases). Trimming took 5 bases from V and 2 from J, leaving 18 bases between them. There are 16 residues in the CDR3. Germline V gene lookup returns CDR1 SGHTA and CDR2 FQGTGA. CDR3 bases: TGTGCCAGCAGCCAATCCGGACCGGCGGGACAAGAGACCCAGTACTTC. Translating it yields CASSQSGPAGQETQYF. Full variable domain (remainder filled in from reference TRBV7-3 and TRBJ2-5): GAGVSQTPSNKVTEKGKYVELRCDPISGHTALYWYRQSLGQGPEFLIYFQGTGAADDSGLPNDRFFAVRPEGSVSTLKIQRTERGDSAVYLCASSQSGPAGQETQYFGPGTRLLVL.

This clonotype was seen repeatedly, ten times or more. The genes are TRBV11-1 and TRBJ2-3; D call uncertain. V was shortened by 6 bases and J by 2 bases, with 6 bases between the two germline ends. The CDR3 extends over 12 amino acids. Germline values: CDR1 SGHAT, CDR2 FQDESV (reference sequence). CDR3 amino acids: CASRGFTDTQYF. The CDR3 DNA follows: TGTGCCAGCAGGGGGTTCACAGATACGCAGTATTTT.

J is TRBJ1-1 and V is TRBV12-3 or TRBV12-4; D call uncertain. CDR3 length: 14 residues. Trimming pared 2 bases from V and 6 bases from J, leaving 13 bases between. CDR3 amino acids: CASSLLTGRSEAFF. The CDR3 DNA sequence: TGTGCCAGCAGTTTACTGACCGGAAGGTCTGAAGCTTTCTTT.

The V gene is TRBV10-3, the J gene TRBJ2-1, with D possibly matching TRBD2 (8 bases). V was cut by 6 bases and J by 6 bases, with 18 bases left in between. The CDR3 has 15 residues. CDR1 and CDR2 from the germline V gene are ENHRY and SYGVKD. CDR3 nucleotides: TGTGCCATCAGAGTCCGGGAGGGGGACAGCAATGAGCAGTTCTTC. Protein sequence: CAIRVREGDSNEQFF.

This clonotype occurred a few times. This rearrangement joins TRBV29-1 to TRBJ2-5; no clear D gene. Trimming cost V 4 bases and J 1 base, with 16 bases left between them. CDR1 is SQVTM, CDR2 ANQGSEA, per germline. The length of the CDR3 is 15 residues. The CDR3 loop is CSVGVGSDIQETQYF. The CDR3 coding sequence is TGCAGCGTTGGGGTGGGATCAGATATCCAAGAGACCCAGTACTTC. The whole variable domain, filled in from reference TRBV29-1 and TRBJ2-5, reads SAVISQKPSRDICQRGTSLTIQCQVDSQVTMMFWYRQQPGQSLTLIATANQGSEATYESGFVIDKFPISRPNLTFSTLTVSNMSPEDSSIYLCSVGVGSDIQETQYFGPGTRLLVL.

In this sample, this clonotype turned up many times. The genes are TRBV7-6 and TRBJ2-7, with a tentative D call TRBD2 (6 bases). The germline V gene encodes CDR1 SGHVS and CDR2 FNYEAQ. CDR3 size: 15 residues. V lost 2 bases and J lost 1, with 12 bases in between. CDR3 DNA: TGTGCCAGCAGCTTATGGGGAGGCAGTTCCTACGAGCAGTACTTC. Protein product: CASSLWGGSSYEQYF.

The genes are TRBV3-1 and TRBJ1-5; the D is unclear. V shed 1 base and J shed 6 bases, with 10 bases lying between them. This CDR3 is 14 amino acids long. The germline gives CDR1 LGHDT, CDR2 YNNKEL (reference sequence). In DNA form, the CDR3 reads TGTGCCAGCAGCCAAGGGGAAACAGCTCAGCCCCAGCATTTT. Protein: CASSQGETAQPQHF.

The genes are TRBV18 and TRBJ1-1; maybe TRBD1 (5 bases). This CDR3 comprises 13 residues. V lost 3 bases and J 10 bases, leaving 15 bases between the germline ends. Germline V gives CDR1 KGHSH, CDR2 LQKENI. CDR3 coding DNA: TGTGCCAGCTCACCCAATACGGGGGGAACAGCTTTCTTT. It encodes CASSPNTGGTAFF.

The CDR3 nucleotides read TGTGCCAGCGGAGGATATCAGCCCCAGCATTTT. It encodes CASGGYQPQHF. This sequence joins TRBV6-2 or TRBV6-3 and TRBJ1-5; D unclear. V was trimmed by 8 bases and J by 5 bases, leaving 7 bases between them. Germline lookup yields CDR1 MNHEY and CDR2 SVGEGT. The CDR3 has 11 residues.

This clonotype was recorded a few times. The chain recombines TRBV6-2 or TRBV6-3 with TRBJ2-3; D may correspond to TRBD1 or TRBD2 (5 bases each). Germline V lookup: CDR1 MNHEY, CDR2 SVGEGT. The CDR3 runs 14 residues. V was clipped by 6 bases and J by 4 bases, with 14 bases between them. The CDR3 bases are TGTGCCAGCAGCCCCAGGGTTAGCGCAGATACGCAGTATTTT. Protein: CASSPRVSADTQYF.

This clonotype showed up just a few times. The chain uses TRBV4-2 and TRBJ1-3; D unresolved. V was clipped by 8 bases and J by 4 bases, with 21 bases between them. The CDR3 runs 16 residues. Germline V gene data show CDR1 as LGHNA and CDR2 as YNFKEQ. This CDR3 is CASQDLTLKGGNTIYF. Written as DNA, the CDR3 is TGTGCCAGCCAAGATTTGACCCTGAAGGGAGGAAACACCATATATTTT.

The rearrangement uses TRBV24-1 and TRBJ2-3, with 10 bases matching TRBD1. Germline V gene data show CDR1 as KGHDR and CDR2 as SFDVKD. CDR3 length: 17 residues. With V trimmed by 4 bases and J by 3 bases, 9 bases remained unmatched. The CDR3 sequence is CATSETNPDRGTDTQYF. The CDR3 DNA reads as TGTGCCACCAGTGAGACTAATCCGGACAGGGGGACAGATACGCAGTATTTT.

This clonotype was picked up a small number of times. The rearrangement joins TRBV5-1 to TRBJ1-4; 10 nucleotides match TRBD1. Germline CDR1 and CDR2: SGHRS and YFSETQ. V shed 2 bases and J 8 bases; nucleotides not matched to a gene: 6. This CDR3 is built from 15 residues. The DNA for the CDR3 is TGCGCCAGCAGCTTCGAGGGACAGGGGCGGGAAAAACTGTTTTTT. Residues: CASSFEGQGREKLFF.

Only a few counts were recorded for this clonotype. V and J are TRBV24-1 and TRBJ2-1; TRBD1 agrees at 9 bases. This CDR3 is built from 15 residues. Unmatched junction bases numbered 10, after V lost 5 bases and J lost 9 bases. Germline-derived CDR1 and CDR2 are KGHDR and SFDVKD. Here the CDR3 reads CATSGGQGEQFEQFF. The CDR3 DNA reads TGTGCCACCAGTGGGGGACAGGGTGAACAATTTGAGCAGTTCTTC.

This chain links TRBV4-2 with TRBJ1-3; possibly TRBD1 for D (6 bases). This CDR3 region has 13 residues. Trimming took 8 bases from V and 2 from J, leaving 10 bases between them. The germline V gene encodes CDR1 LGHNA and CDR2 YNFKEQ. The CDR3 region is CASGGDTGNTIYF. Written as DNA, the CDR3 is TGTGCCAGCGGCGGGGACACTGGAAACACCATATATTTT.

The rearrangement joins TRBV18 to TRBJ1-1; maybe TRBD1 (6 bases). The germline CDR1 and CDR2 sequences are KGHSH and LQKENI. V dropped 3 bases and J dropped 1 base, with 9 bases sitting between them. The CDR3 totals 14 residues. The CDR3 here is CASSPVQGNTEAFF. The CDR3 nucleotides are TGTGCCAGCTCACCGGTACAGGGGAACACTGAAGCTTTCTTT.

In its sample, this clonotype was seen a few times. The rearrangement uses TRBV27 and TRBJ2-5; 9 positions match TRBD1. Germline V gives CDR1 MNHEY, CDR2 SMNVEV (reference sequence). V dropped 6 bases and J dropped 5; count of bases not matched to a gene: 10. The CDR3 is made up of 15 amino acids. The CDR3 nucleotides are TGTGCCAGCAGACTGGCGGGACAGGGAGGGGAGACCCAGTACTTC. Its translation: CASRLAGQGGETQYF.

The V call is TRBV11-2, the J call TRBJ2-7; D could derive from TRBD1 or TRBD2 (5 bases each). This CDR3 is 13 amino acids long. CDR1 is SGHAT, CDR2 FQNNGV, per germline. V lost 6 bases and J 9 bases, leaving 18 bases between the germline ends. CDR3: CASSPPFGGAQYF. In nucleotides, the CDR3 is TGTGCCAGCAGTCCCCCCTTTGGGGGAGCGCAGTACTTC.

The chain combines TRBV7-9 with TRBJ2-3, with TRBD2 matching 8 bases. Germline V lookup: CDR1 SEHNR, CDR2 FQNEAQ (reference sequence). The ends lost 1 base at V and 0 bases at J; junction bases unmatched: 3. The CDR3 is made up of 16 amino acids. CDR3 region: CASSLGAGASTDTQYF. The CDR3 coding sequence is TGTGCCAGCAGCTTAGGAGCGGGGGCTAGCACAGATACGCAGTATTTT.

This clonotype was seen only a few times. The V call is TRBV4-3, the J call TRBJ2-4; possible D gene TRBD2, 5 bases. Between the trimmed V and J ends, which lost 3 bases and 8 bases, there was a span of 17 bases. CDR3 length equals 15 residues. Looked up from germline, CDR1 is LGHNA and CDR2 is YSLEER. The CDR3 coding sequence is TGCGCCAGCAGCCACCGTAACAGTGAGGAGGACATTCAGTACTTC. Translating it yields CASSHRNSEEDIQYF.